This TCR beta chain was observed in a study of T cell responses to AZD1222 COVID-19 vaccine. Study-wide results and limits: In all cases, repertoires were sampled only after the peak T cell response. Reportedly, close to half of spike-specific TCRs are directed against unmutated variant regions. Only a handful of people who got AZD1222 tested seropositive at baseline. CD4 TCRs linked to vaccination spanned spike, dominating at 160-218 and 743-854.

Here immunoSEQ multiplex PCR was the method, and the copy in TCRdb shows in-frame clones only, minus some. This table holds roughly 89,000 clones, roughly 90% found once. This clone occurred once. What it recognizes is unknown. Sequencing was performed on peripheral blood, taken on day 0 of MenACWY control vaccination. The receptor was derived from an adult in good health.

CDR3 nucleotide sequence: TGTGCCAGCAGCTTGACCGGGGGCTCTGGCTACACCTTC. Protein product: CASSLTGGSGYTF. The chain has TRBV5-4 and TRBJ1-2, with a possible D match to TRBD1 (6 bases). Germline CDR1 SGHNT, CDR2 YYREEE (reference sequence). The CDR3 is 13 amino acids. V was clipped by 1 base and J by 7 bases, with 11 bases between them.